The 32 T cell receptor beta chains below come from one sample, sequenced in a study of patients and donors after allogeneic stem cell transplantation. TCRdb reprocessed the RT-PCR reads with MiXCR, giving one entry per CDR3 protein. This sample yields roughly 940,000 distinct CDR3 sequences, of which 18% are seen a single time; roughly 6% belongs to the top ten. The sequencing sample was made of blood, either unsorted or a sorted T cell fraction (not recorded which). These receptors came from a human donor who was either an allogeneic HSCT recipient or a stem cell or donor lymphocyte infusion donor (not recorded which). It is not recorded whose cells these are; they may come from a transplant donor.

This clonotype was counted ten times or more. This chain uses TRBV29-1 with TRBJ1-2, with D maybe TRBD1 (5 bases). Trimming shortened V by 5 bases and J by 6 bases, and 10 bases separated the two germline ends. This CDR3 has 11 residues. The germline gives CDR1 SQVTM, CDR2 ANQGSEA. The CDR3 region is CSVWGEDGYTF. In DNA form, the CDR3 reads TGCAGCGTTTGGGGGGAAGATGGCTACACCTTC.

The chain links TRBV11-2 to TRBJ2-2, with D uncertain. The CDR3 covers 17 residues. Germline CDR1 reads SGHAT; CDR2 reads FQNNGV. The germline V and J ends were trimmed by 5 bases and 1 base, with 17 bases remaining between them. CDR3 sequence reads: CASSAPDRSRNTGELFF. The CDR3 DNA reads as TGTGCCAGCAGCGCCCCGGATCGTTCGAGGAACACCGGGGAGCTGTTTTTT.

This clonotype was seen a handful of times. The genes are TRBV4-2 and TRBJ1-2; maybe TRBD1 (5 bases). Germline V CDR1 and CDR2: LGHNA, YNFKEQ. CDR3 size: 15 residues. The V end was cut by 3 bases, the J end by 4 bases, with 15 bases between. This chain's CDR3 is CASSQGTPPGYGYTF. The CDR3 coding sequence is TGTGCCAGCAGCCAGGGGACCCCACCAGGCTATGGCTACACCTTC.

In this sample, this clonotype turned up a few times. This chain joins TRBV25-1 and TRBJ2-7; no definite D call. The ends were cut back, 2 bases at V and 5 bases at J, with 13 bases in the middle. Germline V CDR1 and CDR2: MGHDK, SYGVNS. The CDR3 runs 14 residues. The CDR3 sequence is CASSEGVGSDEQYF. CDR3 in DNA: TGTGCCAGCAGTGAAGGGGTCGGTTCGGACGAGCAGTACTTC.

The chain carries TRBV5-1 and TRBJ1-6; no clear D. V gave up 0 bases and J gave up 5 bases, with 9 bases separating them. Per the germline V gene, CDR1 is SGHRS and CDR2 is YFSETQ. CDR3 length: 15 residues. The CDR3 reads CASSLAVADNSPLHF. CDR3 in DNA: TGCGCCAGCAGCTTGGCCGTGGCAGATAATTCACCCCTCCACTTT.

The chain combines TRBV15 with TRBJ1-1; the D gene is possibly TRBD1 (6 bases). The CDR3 covers 17 residues. The germline CDR1 and CDR2 sequences are LNHNV and YYDKDF (reference sequence). Trimming took off 6 bases at V and 2 bases at J, with 22 bases between the two ends. This CDR3 is CATSRDPLTGKNTEAFF. The DNA of the CDR3 is TGTGCCACCAGTCGCGACCCCCTCACAGGGAAAAACACTGAAGCTTTCTTT.

The chain carries TRBV9 and TRBJ1-1; D gene unclear. The germline V gene encodes CDR1 SGDLS and CDR2 YYNGEE. The V end lost 3 bases, the J end lost 1 base, and 13 bases lay between the germline ends. The CDR3 has 15 amino acids. In nucleotides, the CDR3 is TGTGCCAGCAGCGAGGCCCTCTGGGGGAACACTGAAGCTTTCTTT. Translated: CASSEALWGNTEAFF.

The chain joins TRBV27 to TRBJ1-5; weak D call: TRBD1 (6 bases). The CDR3 has 14 amino acids. The germline V gene has CDR1 MNHEY and CDR2 SMNVEV (reference sequence). V lost 8 bases and J 6 bases, leaving 17 bases between the germline ends. The DNA of the CDR3 is TGTGCCAGCGCGGGGGGCGCTGGGAGTCAGCCCCAGCATTTT. Residues: CASAGGAGSQPQHF.

This clonotype was seen only a few times. The V and J genes are TRBV7-9 and TRBJ1-6; no clear D. The length of the CDR3 is 14 residues. Germline CDR1 SEHNR, CDR2 FQNEAQ (reference sequence). Trimming took 2 bases from V and 4 from J, leaving 6 bases between them. The CDR3 coding sequence is TGTGCCAGCAGCTTATACCAGTATAATTCACCCCTCCACTTT. Protein sequence: CASSLYQYNSPLHF.

This sequence joins TRBV12-3 or TRBV12-4 and TRBJ1-2; TRBD1 matches at 9 bases. This CDR3 is built from 13 residues. With 8 bases clipped from V and 8 bases from J, the junction kept 9 bases outside the gene matches. CDR3 in DNA: TGTGCCAGCTGGCCCGGACAGGGGCGAGGCTACACCTTC. Residues: CASWPGQGRGYTF.

This clonotype was picked up many times. The genes are TRBV15 and TRBJ2-1; D is perhaps TRBD2 (6 bases). Looked up from germline, CDR1 is LNHNV and CDR2 is YYDKDF (reference sequence). V lost 0 bases and J 9 bases, leaving 9 bases between the germline ends. The CDR3 totals 13 residues. In nucleotides, the CDR3 is TGTGCCACCAGCAGAGATCTAGCGATTGAGCAGTTCTTC. Residues: CATSRDLAIEQFF.

This clonotype was observed a handful of times. The chain uses TRBV28 and TRBJ2-7; 9 nucleotides align to TRBD1. The germline CDR1 and CDR2 sequences are MDHEN and SYDVKM. The CDR3 runs to 15 residues. The V gene end was trimmed by 4 bases and the J gene end by 2 bases; junction bases not matched to a gene: 6. CDR3 residues: CASSSAGQGPYEQYF. The CDR3 coding sequence is TGTGCCAGCAGTTCAGCGGGACAGGGTCCCTACGAGCAGTACTTC. Full variable domain (outside the CDR3, taken from reference TRBV28 and TRBJ2-7): DVKVTQSSRYLVKRTGEKVFLECVQDMDHENMFWYRQDPGLGLRLIYFSYDVKMKEKGDIPEGYSVSREKKERFSLILESASTNQTSMYLCASSSAGQGPYEQYFGPGTRLTVT.

This chain connects TRBV20-1 to TRBJ1-1; 7 bases are shared with TRBD1. Germline V gene lookup returns CDR1 DFQATT and CDR2 SNEGSKA (reference sequence). The CDR3 length is 16 residues. The V segment lost 6 bases and the J segment 4 bases; nucleotides outside the gene matches: 17. The CDR3 nucleotides are TGCAGTGCCCTTCCGTGGGACAGAGGGGGAAGCACTGAAGCTTTCTTT. As protein: CSALPWDRGGSTEAFF.

This clonotype was detected only a few times. The rearrangement joins TRBV13 to TRBJ2-7, with 9 nucleotides matching TRBD2. The junction had 10 bases not matched to a gene; V was cut back by 7 bases and J by 3 bases. This CDR3 is 15 amino acids long. CDR1 and CDR2 (germline): PRHDT, FYEKMQ (reference sequence). The CDR3 DNA sequence: TGTGCCAGCAACCGATTCGGGACTAGCAGCTACGAGCAGTACTTC. Translated, it gives CASNRFGTSSYEQYF.

This clonotype was detected ten times or more. J is TRBJ2-1 and V is TRBV5-1; D may be TRBD1 or TRBD2 (6 bases each). The CDR3 covers 15 residues. Germline-derived CDR1 and CDR2 are SGHRS and YFSETQ. Trimming left V 0 bases short and J 0 bases short, with 7 bases between. The CDR3, as DNA: TGCGCCAGCAGCTTGGAGGGGGGCTCCTACAATGAGCAGTTCTTC. This gives the protein CASSLEGGSYNEQFF.

The chain combines TRBV29-1 with TRBJ1-2; D is ambiguous. Germline V lookup: CDR1 SQVTM, CDR2 ANQGSEA. This CDR3 has 12 residues. Trimming took off 7 bases at V and 0 bases at J, with 9 bases between the two ends. CDR3: CSDGTANYGYTF. In DNA, the CDR3 is TGCAGCGATGGTACAGCTAACTATGGCTACACCTTC.

This clonotype was found a few times. The V and J genes are TRBV12-3 or TRBV12-4 and TRBJ2-1; D may be TRBD2 (6 bases). The CDR3 loop spans 13 amino acids. Trimming shortened V by 5 bases and J by 9 bases, and 14 bases separated the two germline ends. CDR3 region: CASSPRTTVEQFF. The CDR3 bases are TGTGCCAGCAGTCCCCGGACTACGGTTGAGCAGTTCTTC.

Many counts were recorded for this clonotype. J is TRBJ1-4 and V is TRBV27, with D tentatively TRBD1 (5 bases). The CDR3 extends over 16 amino acids. Between the trimmed V and J ends, which lost 4 bases and 0 bases, there was a span of 12 bases. Per the germline V gene, CDR1 is MNHEY and CDR2 is SMNVEV (reference sequence). CDR3 DNA sequence: TGTGCCAGCAGTTACCTATACAGGACAACTAATGAAAAACTGTTTTTT. Translated: CASSYLYRTTNEKLFF. Full variable domain (remainder filled in from reference TRBV27 and TRBJ1-4): EAQVTQNPRYLITVTGKKLTVTCSQNMNHEYMSWYRQDPGLGLRQIYYSMNVEVTDKGDVPEGYKVSRKEKRNFPLILESPSPNQTSLYFCASSYLYRTTNEKLFFGSGTQLSVL.

The chain employs TRBV7-2 and TRBJ2-1; TRBD2 agrees at 14 bases. With V trimmed by 5 bases and J by 2 bases, 5 bases remained unmatched. From germline, CDR1 is SGHTA and CDR2 FQGNSA. The length of the CDR3 is 17 residues. The CDR3: CASSPPGLAGAYNEQFF. CDR3 bases: TGTGCCAGCAGCCCTCCGGGACTAGCGGGGGCCTACAATGAGCAGTTCTTC.

The V gene is TRBV6-1, the J gene TRBJ1-2, with 7 positions matching TRBD1. The V and J ends lost 8 bases and 0 bases, in that order; junction bases with no gene match: 6. Germline CDR1 MNHNS, CDR2 SASEGT. The CDR3 is made up of 14 amino acids. The CDR3 region is CASRTGVANYGYTF. CDR3 coding DNA: TGTGCCAGCCGTACAGGGGTGGCTAACTATGGCTACACCTTC.

This clonotype came up a few times. The V call is TRBV10-3, the J call TRBJ1-2; 7 nucleotides match TRBD1. CDR3 length: 13 residues. Germline CDR1 reads ENHRY; CDR2 reads SYGVKD. After removal of 7 bases from V and 10 bases from J, the junction contained 12 bases not matched to a gene. The CDR3 region has the DNA TGTGCCATCACGGTTTTCCAGGGGGAAGACTACACCTTC. Its protein is CAITVFQGEDYTF.

The V call is TRBV20-1, the J call TRBJ2-5; 8 positions agree with TRBD2. Germline CDR1 DFQATT, CDR2 SNEGSKA (reference sequence). There are 15 residues in the CDR3. The ends lost 3 bases at V and 4 bases at J; junction bases unmatched: 10. Here the CDR3 DNA reads TGCAGTGCTAGGCTCCGGCCGGGAGGGGGAGAGACCCAGTACTTC. Translating gives CSARLRPGGGETQYF.

This clonotype was recorded a few times. The chain has TRBV25-1 and TRBJ2-7; perhaps TRBD1 as D (6 bases). The germline V and J ends were trimmed by 3 bases and 5 bases, with 14 bases remaining between them. Per the germline V gene, CDR1 is MGHDK and CDR2 is SYGVNS. CDR3 size: 14 residues. CDR3 amino acids: CASSEIGGINEQYF. CDR3 sequence (DNA): TGTGCCAGCAGTGAGATAGGGGGAATTAACGAGCAGTACTTC.

This sequence joins TRBV12-3 or TRBV12-4 and TRBJ2-7, with 10 nucleotides matching TRBD2. The CDR3 runs to 15 residues. Germline trimming cut 1 base from V and 4 bases from J; bases unmatched to any gene: 4. CDR3 loop: CASSLVGLAVYEQYF. The CDR3 region has the DNA TGTGCCAGCAGTTTAGTTGGACTAGCGGTGTACGAGCAGTACTTC.

This clonotype appeared a few times. In DNA, the CDR3 is TGTGCCAGCACCAGCCGGGCAGGGCCTTACAATGAGCAGTTCTTC. This codes for CASTSRAGPYNEQFF. The gene calls are TRBV12-3 or TRBV12-4 and TRBJ2-1; perhaps TRBD1 as D (5 bases). The CDR3 loop spans 15 amino acids. V lost 7 bases and J lost 4, with 17 bases in between.

This clonotype was detected a few times. The rearrangement joins TRBV6-1 to TRBJ2-5; 9 nucleotides align to TRBD2. J lost 5 bases, V lost 6 bases, and 13 bases had no gene match. This CDR3 region has 16 residues. CDR1 is MNHNS and CDR2 is SASEGT in the germline V gene. CDR3 in DNA: TGTGCCAGCAGCCAGCTCGATCTAGCGGGGTTGGAGACCCAGTACTTC. Translated, it gives CASSQLDLAGLETQYF.

This clonotype appeared a few times. The CDR3 DNA follows: TGTGCCAGCAGTTTAAACACAGGGTGGACTGAAGCTTTCTTT. This codes for CASSLNTGWTEAFF. The rearrangement uses TRBV12-3 or TRBV12-4 and TRBJ1-1; D perhaps matches TRBD1 (6 bases). V was shortened by 2 bases and J by 5 bases, with 12 bases between the two germline ends. The CDR3 sequence is 14 residues long.

The chain has TRBV20-1 and TRBJ1-1; D gene unclear. Between the trimmed V and J ends, which lost 2 bases and 0 bases, there was a span of 10 bases. This CDR3 is 14 amino acids long. The germline CDR1 and CDR2 sequences are DFQATT and SNEGSKA (reference sequence). The CDR3 reads CSARLGSLNTEAFF. The CDR3, as DNA: TGCAGTGCTAGATTGGGCAGCCTGAACACTGAAGCTTTCTTT.

This clonotype came up a few times. The chain links TRBV12-3 or TRBV12-4 to TRBJ1-4; D gene uncertain. CDR3 length: 14 residues. Trimming left V 4 bases short and J 8 bases short, with 14 bases between. This chain's CDR3 is CASSWTVSWEKLFF. The CDR3 DNA sequence: TGTGCCAGCAGTTGGACGGTCTCTTGGGAAAAACTGTTTTTT.

In DNA, the CDR3 is TGTGCCAGCAGTGAAATGATAGCCTATGGCTACACCTTC. Translated: CASSEMIAYGYTF. The chain recombines TRBV6-1 with TRBJ1-2; D unclear. V was shortened by 2 bases and J by 4 bases, with 8 bases between the two germline ends. The CDR3 is 13 residues long. The germline V gene encodes CDR1 MNHNS and CDR2 SASEGT.

This clonotype appeared a few times. The rearrangement joins TRBV9 to TRBJ2-1; 11 bases map to TRBD2. CDR3 length equals 19 residues. Germline trimming cut 0 bases from V and 7 bases from J; bases unmatched to any gene: 15. Germline V gene lookup returns CDR1 SGDLS and CDR2 YYNGEE. CDR3 DNA sequence: TGTGCCAGCAGCGTAGCCCCTGTTCGACTAGCGGGAACTGAGAATGAGCAGTTCTTC. Its translation: CASSVAPVRLAGTENEQFF.

There are a few counts of this clonotype. The chain is built from TRBV5-1 and TRBJ1-2; D possibly corresponds to TRBD1 (5 bases). The V gene lost 2 bases and the J gene lost 7 bases, with 21 bases spanning the gap. Germline V gene data show CDR1 as SGHRS and CDR2 as YFSETQ. This CDR3 is 16 amino acids long. Written as DNA, the CDR3 is TGCGCCAGCAGCTTCCGGGACGATCCTCTTGGAGGTGGCTACACCTTC. Its protein is CASSFRDDPLGGGYTF.